The 11 T cell receptor beta chains listed next were all sequenced from one sample in a study of cytomegalovirus exposure and HLA in healthy donors. Assay used: immunoSEQ multiplex PCR; TCRdb lists only in-frame clones, some missing. The table shows about 250,000 clones, with approximately 87% occurring only once. The source material was PBMCs. Receptors originate from a young man in good health and CMV-seronegative.

The V gene is TRBV28, the J gene TRBJ2-7, with 9 bases matching TRBD2. V lost 8 bases to trimming and J lost 7 bases; unmatched junction nucleotides: 15. This CDR3 contains 15 residues. The germline CDR1 and CDR2 sequences are MDHEN and SYDVKM. CDR3 DNA sequence: TGTGCCAGCGGCCGCCTCGGGGCTAGCGGGAATGAGCAGTACTTC. As protein: CASGRLGASGNEQYF.

This chain connects TRBV19 to TRBJ1-4, with 7 nucleotides matching TRBD1. Germline assignment: CDR1 LNHDA and CDR2 SQIVND (reference sequence). The ends lost 9 bases at V and 3 bases at J; junction bases unmatched: 4. The CDR3 consists of 13 residues. CDR3 DNA: TGTGCCAGCGAGGGGGCGGCTAATGAAAAACTGTTTTTT. This codes for CASEGAANEKLFF.

This chain links TRBV2 with TRBJ2-6; 9 nucleotides align to TRBD1. V shed 6 bases, J shed 0 bases, and the junction held 6 bases outside the gene matches. Per germline, CDR1 SNHLY and CDR2 FYNNEI. This CDR3 is built from 17 residues. The CDR3 loop reads CASRRDRVGSGANVLTF. CDR3 nucleotide sequence: TGTGCCAGCAGGAGGGACAGGGTGGGCTCTGGGGCCAACGTCCTGACTTTC.

V gene TRBV6-5 combines with J gene TRBJ2-1; maybe TRBD2 (5 bases). The CDR3 is 13 residues long. Trimming pared 7 bases from V and 8 bases from J, leaving 15 bases between. In germline, CDR1 is MNHEY, CDR2 SVGAGI. This CDR3 reads CASTAGGYDEQFF. CDR3 DNA: TGTGCCAGCACGGCAGGAGGTTACGATGAGCAGTTCTTC.

The rearrangement joins TRBV7-9 to TRBJ2-6, with D maybe TRBD1 (6 bases). This CDR3 contains 15 residues. V dropped 2 bases and J dropped 3 bases, with 8 bases sitting between them. Germline CDR1 reads SEHNR; CDR2 reads FQNEAQ (reference sequence). DNA of the CDR3: TGTGCCAGCAGCTTAAACAGGGATGGGGCCAACGTCCTGACTTTC. Its translation: CASSLNRDGANVLTF.

The chain links TRBV6-5 to TRBJ2-2, with TRBD1 as a possible D gene (5 bases). CDR1 and CDR2 from the germline V gene are MNHEY and SVGAGI. The germline V and J ends were trimmed by 7 bases and 0 bases, with 9 bases remaining between them. The CDR3 length is 14 residues. The CDR3 here is CASKGPANTGELFF. CDR3 DNA sequence: TGTGCCAGCAAGGGGCCCGCGAACACCGGGGAGCTGTTTTTT.

V and J are TRBV28 and TRBJ2-5, with TRBD1 matching 9 bases. The CDR3 is 13 amino acids. After removal of 6 bases from V and 5 bases from J, the junction contained 4 bases not matched to a gene. Germline-derived CDR1 and CDR2 are MDHEN and SYDVKM. The CDR3 protein is CASRRDRDETQYF. As DNA, the CDR3 is TGTGCCAGCAGGAGGGACAGGGACGAGACCCAGTACTTC.

Notes on this clone: Germline and junction disagree at one end, which may indicate a read error. The chain recombines TRBV7-7 with TRBJ2-5; D gene ambiguous. This CDR3 region has 13 residues. Germline assignment: CDR1 SSHAT and CDR2 FNYEAQ (reference sequence). CDR3 sequence (DNA): TGTGCTAGCAGCTTTACCCAGCAAGAGACCCAGTACTTC. Its translation is CASSFTQQETQYF.

This chain connects TRBV25-1 to TRBJ2-7, with TRBD1 as a possible D gene (5 bases). This CDR3 contains 16 residues. V was clipped by 2 bases and J by 4 bases, with 18 bases between them. CDR1 is MGHDK, CDR2 SYGVNS, per germline. The CDR3 protein is CASSEGHTGHKYEQYF. CDR3 bases: TGTGCCAGCAGTGAAGGCCACACCGGACACAAATACGAGCAGTACTTC.

The chain uses TRBV7-2 and TRBJ2-3; perhaps TRBD2 as D (5 bases). This CDR3 has 16 residues. Trimming removed 1 base from V and 4 bases from J, with 15 bases in between. From germline, CDR1 is SGHTA and CDR2 FQGNSA. The CDR3 region is CASSLVTTRIPDTQYF. DNA for the CDR3: TGTGCCAGCAGCTTAGTGACTACCCGCATCCCAGATACGCAGTATTTT.

The CDR3 is CASSFEGQGRSPLHF. CDR3 bases: TGTGCCAGCAGCTTCGAGGGACAGGGTCGGTCACCCCTCCACTTT. This rearrangement joins TRBV5-4 to TRBJ1-6; 9 bases map to TRBD1. CDR3 length: 15 amino acids. The V and J ends lost 2 bases and 10 bases, in that order; junction bases with no gene match: 7. Germline CDR1 SGHNT, CDR2 YYREEE (reference sequence).